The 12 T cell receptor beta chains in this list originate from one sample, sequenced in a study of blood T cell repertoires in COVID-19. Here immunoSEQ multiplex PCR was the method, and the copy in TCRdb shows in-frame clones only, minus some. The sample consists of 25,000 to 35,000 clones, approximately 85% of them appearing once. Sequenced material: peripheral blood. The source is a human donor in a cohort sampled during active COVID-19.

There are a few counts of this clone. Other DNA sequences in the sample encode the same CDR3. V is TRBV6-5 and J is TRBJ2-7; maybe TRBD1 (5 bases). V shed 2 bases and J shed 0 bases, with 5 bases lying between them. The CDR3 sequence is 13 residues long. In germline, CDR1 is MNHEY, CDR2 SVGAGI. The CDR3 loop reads CASSYDSSYEQYF. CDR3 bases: TGTGCCAGCAGTTACGACAGCTCCTACGAGCAGTACTTC.

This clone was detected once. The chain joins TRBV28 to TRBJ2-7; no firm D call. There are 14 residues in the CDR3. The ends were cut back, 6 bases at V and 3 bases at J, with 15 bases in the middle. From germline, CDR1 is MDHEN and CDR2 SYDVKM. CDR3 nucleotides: TGTGCCAGCAGCCTCTATCAGGAAAACTACGAGCAGTACTTC. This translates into CASSLYQENYEQYF.

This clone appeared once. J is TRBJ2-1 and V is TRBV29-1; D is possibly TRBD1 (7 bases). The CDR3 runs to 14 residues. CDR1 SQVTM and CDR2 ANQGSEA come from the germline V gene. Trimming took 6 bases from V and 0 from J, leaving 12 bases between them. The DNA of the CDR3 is TGCAGCGTGACTCAGGGGGGCTCCTACAATGAGCAGTTCTTC. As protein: CSVTQGGSYNEQFF.

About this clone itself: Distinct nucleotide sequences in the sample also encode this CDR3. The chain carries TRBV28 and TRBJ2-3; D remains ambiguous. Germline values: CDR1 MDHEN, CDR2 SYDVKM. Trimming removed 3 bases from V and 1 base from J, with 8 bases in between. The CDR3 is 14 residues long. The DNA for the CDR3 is TGTGCCAGCAGTTTTTTGAGCGGCACAGATACGCAGTATTTT. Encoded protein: CASSFLSGTDTQYF.

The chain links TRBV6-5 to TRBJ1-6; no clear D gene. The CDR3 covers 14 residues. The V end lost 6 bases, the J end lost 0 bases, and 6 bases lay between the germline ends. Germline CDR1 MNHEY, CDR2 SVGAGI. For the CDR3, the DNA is TGTGCCAGCAGCGTTCTCTCCTATAATTCACCCCTCCACTTT. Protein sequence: CASSVLSYNSPLHF.

CDR3 loop: CASSPAGGTGGEKLFF. The CDR3, as DNA: TGTGCCAGCAGCCCTGCAGGTGGGACAGGGGGTGAAAAACTGTTTTTT. The gene calls are TRBV5-5 and TRBJ1-4; 11 bases are a match to TRBD1. The V segment lost 4 bases and the J segment 7 bases; nucleotides outside the gene matches: 9. The CDR3 covers 16 residues. Germline V gives CDR1 SGHKS, CDR2 YYEKEE (reference sequence).

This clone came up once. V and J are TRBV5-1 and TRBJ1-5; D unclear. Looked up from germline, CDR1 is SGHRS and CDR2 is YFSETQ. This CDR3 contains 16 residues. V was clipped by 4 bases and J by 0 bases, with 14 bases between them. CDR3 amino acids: CASSPPTEYSNQPQHF. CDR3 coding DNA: TGCGCCAGCAGCCCCCCCACAGAATATAGCAATCAGCCCCAGCATTTT.

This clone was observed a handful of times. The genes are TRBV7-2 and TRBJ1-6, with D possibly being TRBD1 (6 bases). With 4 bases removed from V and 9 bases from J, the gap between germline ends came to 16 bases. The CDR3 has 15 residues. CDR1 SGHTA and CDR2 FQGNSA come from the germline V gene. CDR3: CASSSRAGVTSPLHF. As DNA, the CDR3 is TGTGCCAGCAGCTCGCGGGCAGGGGTGACTTCACCCCTCCACTTT.

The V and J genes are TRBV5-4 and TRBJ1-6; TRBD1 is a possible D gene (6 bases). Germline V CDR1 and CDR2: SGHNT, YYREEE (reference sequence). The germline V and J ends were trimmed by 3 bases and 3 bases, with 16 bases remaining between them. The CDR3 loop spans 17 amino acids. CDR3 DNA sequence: TGTGCCAGCAGCTCCCTCCTGGACAGCAGCTATAATTCACCCCTCCACTTT. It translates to CASSSLLDSSYNSPLHF. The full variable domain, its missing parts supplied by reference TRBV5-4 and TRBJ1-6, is ETGVTQSPTHLIKTRGQQVTLRCSSQSGHNTVSWYQQALGQGPQFIFQYYREEENGRGNFPPRFSGLQFPNYSSELNVNALELDDSALYLCASSSLLDSSYNSPLHFGNGTRLTVT.

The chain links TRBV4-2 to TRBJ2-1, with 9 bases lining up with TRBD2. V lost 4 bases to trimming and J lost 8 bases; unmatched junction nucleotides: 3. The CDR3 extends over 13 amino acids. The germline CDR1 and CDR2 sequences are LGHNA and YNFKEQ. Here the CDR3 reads CASSLERGDEQFF. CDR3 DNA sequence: TGTGCCAGCAGCCTCGAGCGGGGGGATGAGCAGTTCTTC.

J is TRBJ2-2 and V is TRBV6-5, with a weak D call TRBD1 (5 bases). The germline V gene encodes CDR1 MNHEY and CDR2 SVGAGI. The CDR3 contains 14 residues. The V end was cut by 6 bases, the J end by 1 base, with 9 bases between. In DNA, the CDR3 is TGTGCCAGCAGGCCCGGACAGAACACCGGGGAGCTGTTTTTT. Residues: CASRPGQNTGELFF.

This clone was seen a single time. The CDR3 protein is CASSPPDEQYF. The CDR3 DNA sequence: TGTGCCAGCAGCCCCCCTGACGAGCAGTACTTC. The chain couples TRBV9 to TRBJ2-7; D unclear. Between the trimmed V and J ends, which lost 4 bases and 5 bases, there was a span of 7 bases. The CDR3 extends over 11 amino acids. Germline V gives CDR1 SGDLS, CDR2 YYNGEE.